A selection of T cell receptor beta chains follows, all from one sample in a study of shared clonotypes between healthy human individuals. The protocol was immunoSEQ multiplex PCR, while the TCRdb copy is restricted to in-frame clones and leaves out a portion. The profile covers about 490,000 clones, with about three quarters appearing a single time and approximately 12% taken by the ten largest. The sequencing input was PBMCs. Receptors originate from a woman aged 40 to 49 in good health. Some clones in this sample may be carry-over from other donors' samples. CDR3s leave out the opening cysteine and the closing phenylalanine or tryptophan.

V	J	CDR3
TRBV10-1	TRBJ1-1	ASSDLGTFPTEAF
TRBV10-3	TRBJ1-1	AISALAGLNTEAF
TRBV5-1	TRBJ2-1	ASSEGSGWNEQF
TRBV28	TRBJ1-2	ASRLLRPSGGYT
TRBV14	TRBJ2-3	ASSQGLGKTFGDTQY
TRBV11-2	TRBJ2-3	ASSLVSGGHADTQY
TRBV16	TRBJ2-5	ASSQFADRVQETQY
TRBV5-4	TRBJ2-5	ASSLGAGGRETQY
TRBV15	TRBJ2-7	ATSRDPRVGYEQY
TRBV29-1	TRBJ2-1	SVVAGGMREQF
TRBV28	TRBJ1-2	ASRAYRGRNDGYT
TRBV11-2	TRBJ1-3	ASSPSGGNTIY
TRBV4-3	TRBJ2-1	ASSQEAGQPYNEQF
TRBV5-1	TRBJ2-2	ASSENTGELF
TRBV28	TRBJ1-4	ASSPAGTFEKLF
TRBV9	TRBJ1-1	ASGPLWGTEAF
TRBV28	TRBJ1-1	ASSGQGASTEAF
TRBV7-3	TRBJ1-1	ASSPGQGRSNTEAF